This T cell receptor beta chain was observed in a study of metastatic and nonmetastatic thyroid tumors (dated by TCRdb to the early 2020s). Notes on the research overall: Repertoires were compared across peripheral blood and tumor or nodule tissue samples from malignant and benign thyroid patients.

The library was obtained by PCR. The sample was run on an Illumina HiSeq 4000. High-throughput sequencing was used to profile the TCR beta-chain CDR3 region of each patient. In the source study's methods: A classifier to discriminate distant-metastatic papillary thyroid cancer patients was built from CDR3 differences across clinicopathological groups. Repertoire diversity was assessed with the Shannon index, and tumor-blood repertoire similarity with the Morisita-Horn index. TCRdb itself trimmed the public reads at Q25 with fastp, ran MiXCR and retained productive beta chains. These V and J calls are TCRdb output, not the study's own analysis. The sample has tens of thousands of clones on record, over 9.5% of them singletons. Less than 30% of the sample comes from the top ten. This clone occurred many times. Its antigen target is currently unknown. Base qualities are not recorded, but no much larger clone differs from it by a single base.

Broader findings and caveats from the paper: In both blood and tumor samples, malignant tumors were reported to have significantly higher TCR beta diversity than benign nodules.

CDR1 WSHSY and CDR2 SAAADI were looked up in the germline V gene. The CDR3 holds 12 amino acids from the cysteine to the phenylalanine. The read is trimmed to its CDR3 DNA, 36 bases read in frame from base 1. Trimming removed 6 bases from V and 7 bases from J, leaving 9 bases between the germline ends. No treatment had been received by any patient before thyroid surgery. Using T-cell receptor beta sequencing, the study looked back at clinical samples from patients collected from the early 2010s to the late 2010s. Sequenced sample: blood. The sequence was obtained from a female donor with papillary thyroid cancer or a benign thyroid nodule (not recorded which). Some clones in this sample may be carry-over from other donors' samples. In this chain, TRBV10-2 is recombined with TRBJ2-2; the best D guess is TRBD2, with 6 bases matching. The DNA is TGCGCCAGCAGGGGGGAGGTCGGGGAGCTGTTTTTT. Translated, this is CASRGEVGELFF.